These T cell receptor beta chains were read from a single sample in a study of CD8+CD57+ T cells in acquired aplastic anemia. MiXCR, run by TCRdb on the reads, gives a single entry per CDR3 protein. This repertoire shows around 250,000 distinct CDR3 sequences, 55% to 65% found once; its top ten account for 7% to 9%. The specimen sequenced was sorted CD4+, CD8+, or CD8+CD57+ T cells (not recorded which) from PBMCs. These receptors were taken from a human donor with severe aplastic anemia or a healthy control (not recorded which). Each CDR3 is given with its conserved first and last residue. A D gene is named only where the DNA matches it firmly. A row's size may be missing; if present it is once, few, many or a size class.

TRBV7-9,TRBJ1-6,.,.,CASSLGRGDNSPLHF,TGTGCCAGCAGCTTAGGGAGGGGAGATAATTCACCCCTCCACTTT
TRBV4-1,TRBJ1-5,.,.,CASSQTSGPGHLNQPQHF,TGCGCCAGCAGCCAAACCTCGGGACCAGGCCACCTGAATCAGCCCCAGCATTTT
TRBV7-6,TRBJ2-1,.,.,CASSGARKFF,TGTGCCAGCAGTGGGGCTCGGAAGTTCTTC
TRBV7-9,TRBJ2-2,many,.,CASSLATLNTGELFF,TGTGCCAGCAGCTTAGCCACTCTGAACACCGGGGAGCTGTTTTTT
TRBV2,TRBJ2-5,many,.,CASTGDNGETQYF,TGTGCCAGCACCGGAGACAACGGGGAGACCCAGTACTTC
TRBV7-9,TRBJ1-1,many,TRBD1,CASSRGQVITNTEAFF,TGTGCCAGCAGCCGGGGACAGGTGATTACGAACACTGAAGCTTTCTTT
TRBV10-3,TRBJ2-3,.,TRBD2,CAISGLSGGTTDTQYF,TGTGCCATCAGTGGACTGAGCGGGGGGACTACAGATACGCAGTATTTT
TRBV7-2,TRBJ1-5,.,.,CASSLNSQAQHF,TGTGCCAGCAGCCTGAATTCTCAGGCCCAGCATTTT
TRBV7-2,TRBJ1-2,.,.,CASSLNGIEGYTF,TGTGCCAGCAGCTTAAACGGGATCGAAGGCTACACCTTC
TRBV2,TRBJ2-2,.,TRBD1,CASSGDRGRRDGELFF,TGTGCCAGCAGCGGAGACAGGGGGCGCAGGGACGGGGAGCTGTTTTTT
TRBV5-1,TRBJ1-2,many,.,CASSSIYGDGYTF,TGCGCCAGCAGCTCAATCTACGGAGATGGCTACACCTTC
TRBV9,TRBJ1-6,many,TRBD1,CASSVKGGQSPLHF,TGTGCCAGCAGCGTAAAAGGGGGACAGTCACCCCTCCACTTT
TRBV10-3,TRBJ1-4,.,TRBD1,CATGQGERLDQKLFF,TGTGCCACCGGTCAGGGGGAGCGCCTTGATCAAAAACTGTTTTTT
TRBV10-3,TRBJ1-1,.,.,CAIIGEDSMNTEAFF,TGTGCCATCATAGGGGAGGACAGTATGAACACTGAAGCTTTCTTT
TRBV7-2,TRBJ2-3,many,.,CASSYGIHTDTQYF,TGTGCCAGCAGTTATGGAATACACACAGATACGCAGTATTTT
TRBV20-1,TRBJ1-1,.,.,CSAMAMNTEAFF,TGCAGTGCTATGGCAATGAACACTGAAGCTTTCTTT
TRBV7-9,TRBJ2-7,once,TRBD2,CASSVASGRYEQYF,TGTGCCAGCAGCGTCGCGAGCGGGAGGTACGAGCAGTACTTC
TRBV2,TRBJ1-3,many,TRBD1,CASREQGLSGNTIYF,TGTGCCAGCAGAGAACAGGGGCTCTCTGGAAACACCATATATTTT
TRBV7-2,TRBJ1-6,.,TRBD1,CASSLRTGDSPLHF,TGTGCCAGCAGCCTCCGGACAGGGGATTCACCCCTCCACTTT
TRBV9,TRBJ2-3,many,TRBD2,CASSVAGGRTDTQYF,TGTGCCAGCAGCGTAGCGGGGGGGCGCACAGATACGCAGTATTTT
TRBV24-1,TRBJ2-1,.,.,CATSVPDDYNEQFF,TGTGCCACCAGTGTCCCCGACGATTACAATGAGCAGTTCTTC
TRBV20-1,TRBJ1-5,.,.,CSARDGVQPQHF,TGCAGTGCTAGAGATGGAGTTCAGCCCCAGCATTTT
TRBV7-2,TRBJ1-2,few,.,CASSLVGRSYGYTF,TGTGCCAGCAGCTTAGTGGGTAGGAGCTATGGCTACACCTTC
TRBV25-1,TRBJ2-3,.,TRBD1,CAGSGTGVDTQYF,TGTGCCGGCAGTGGGACAGGGGTGGATACGCAGTATTTT
TRBV24-1,TRBJ1-2,.,TRBD1,CATGEFGQGGGYTF,TGTGCCACCGGCGAATTCGGACAGGGCGGCGGCTACACCTTC
TRBV9,TRBJ1-1,once,.,CASSVSGGNTEAFF,TGTGCCAGCAGCGTAAGTGGAGGGAACACTGAAGCTTTCTTT
TRBV10-3,TRBJ2-1,.,.,CAISERTSPYNEQFF,TGTGCCATCAGTGAGCGTACTAGCCCCTACAATGAGCAGTTCTTC
TRBV19,TRBJ2-6,.,.,CASSISDGSGANVLTF,TGTGCCAGTAGTATAAGCGACGGCTCTGGGGCCAACGTCCTGACTTTC
TRBV6-5,TRBJ2-7,.,.,CASSYEGSYEQYF,TGTGCCAGCAGCTACGAAGGGTCCTACGAGCAGTACTTC
TRBV20-1,TRBJ1-5,.,.,CSAGSLSSNQPQHF,TGCAGTGCAGGGTCCCTCTCCAGCAATCAGCCCCAGCATTTT
TRBV7-9,TRBJ2-7,.,.,CASSPDPGGYF,TGTGCCAGCAGCCCCGACCCAGGCGGGTACTTC
TRBV5-5,TRBJ1-6,.,.,CASSWTGPPNSPLHF,TGTGCCAGCAGCTGGACCGGGCCACCTAATTCACCCCTCCACTTT
TRBV7-9,TRBJ2-7,.,TRBD2,CASSTQGLAGNSEQYF,TGTGCCAGCAGCACCCAGGGACTAGCGGGAAATAGCGAGCAGTACTTC
TRBV7-9,TRBJ1-2,.,.,CASRAKSGLGYTF,TGTGCCAGCAGGGCGAAGTCGGGGCTCGGCTACACCTTC
TRBV20-1,TRBJ1-5,.,TRBD1,CSAPDRGEQPQHF,TGCAGTGCTCCGGACAGGGGGGAACAGCCCCAGCATTTT
TRBV5-1,TRBJ2-7,.,TRBD1,CASSPRTGGYEQYF,TGTGCCAGCAGCCCCCGGACAGGGGGATACGAGCAGTACTTC
TRBV10-3,TRBJ1-3,.,.,CAISVTGSSGNTIYF,TGTGCCATCAGTGTGACGGGAAGCTCTGGAAACACCATATATTTT
TRBV10-3,TRBJ2-7,.,.,CAISRPGKEEQYF,TGTGCCATCAGCCGGCCGGGTAAGGAGGAGCAGTACTTC
TRBV20-1,TRBJ2-2,.,.,CSATSGNQNTGELFF,TGCAGTGCTACTTCTGGGAACCAGAACACCGGGGAGCTGTTTTTT
TRBV7-2,TRBJ1-1,once,TRBD1,CASSWTGEGTEAFF,TGTGCCAGCAGCTGGACAGGGGAGGGCACTGAAGCTTTCTTT
TRBV7-2,TRBJ2-3,.,.,CASSPADGGTQYF,TGTGCCAGCAGCCCGGCGGACGGGGGTACGCAGTATTTT
TRBV6-1,TRBJ1-1,.,.,CAMGPMNTEAFF,TGTGCCATGGGACCGATGAACACTGAAGCTTTCTTT
TRBV9,TRBJ1-2,.,.,CASSVDGGGEGSSNYGYTF,TGTGCCAGCAGCGTAGATGGGGGGGGGGAAGGGAGTTCTAACTATGGCTACACCTTC
TRBV29-1,TRBJ2-7,.,.,CSAETNDYEQYF,TGCAGCGCTGAGACAAATGACTACGAGCAGTACTTC
TRBV2,TRBJ2-7,.,.,CASSSGRGYNEQYF,TGTGCCAGCAGCAGTGGGCGGGGCTACAATGAGCAGTACTTC
TRBV5-1,TRBJ2-1,.,TRBD1,CASSSGQEYNEQFF,TGCGCCAGCAGTTCGGGACAGGAATACAATGAGCAGTTCTTC
TRBV28,TRBJ1-5,.,.,CASSSSRDYQETQHF,TGTGCCAGCAGTTCCTCCCGGGACTACCAAGAGACCCAGCATTTT
TRBV7-2,TRBJ2-5,.,TRBD1,CARDRGRTETQYF,TGTGCCAGGGACAGGGGGCGCACAGAGACCCAGTACTTC
TRBV20-1,TRBJ2-7,.,TRBD2,CSARGGKGQRHEQYF,TGCAGTGCTAGGGGGGGGAAAGGGCAACGACACGAGCAGTACTTC
TRBV19,TRBJ1-5,.,.,CASSMTGRNQPQHF,TGTGCCAGTAGTATGACAGGACGCAATCAGCCCCAGCATTTT
TRBV20-1,TRBJ1-5,few,.,CSAMRGMNQPQHF,TGCAGTGCCATGAGGGGAATGAATCAGCCCCAGCATTTT
TRBV24-1,TRBJ2-5,.,.,CATSDSIPGTQETQYF,TGTGCCACCAGTGATTCGATCCCTGGCACTCAAGAGACCCAGTACTTC
TRBV7-3,TRBJ2-5,once,.,CASSPKGGETQYF,TGTGCCAGCAGCCCCAAGGGTGGGGAGACCCAGTACTTC
TRBV5-1,TRBJ2-1,once,.,CASSILGHNEQFF,TGCGCCAGCAGCATCTTAGGGCACAATGAGCAGTTCTTC
TRBV5-1,TRBJ2-7,few,TRBD1,CASMMGQESYEQYF,TGCGCCAGCATGATGGGACAGGAGTCCTACGAGCAGTACTTC
TRBV20-1,TRBJ1-2,.,.,CSASGGINYGYTF,TGCAGTGCTAGCGGGGGGATTAACTATGGCTACACCTTC
TRBV25-1,TRBJ2-1,.,.,CASSESRDIDNEQFF,TGTGCCAGCAGTGAATCTAGAGATATCGACAATGAGCAGTTCTTC
TRBV7-3,TRBJ2-2,many,TRBD1,CASSPLGTGYFPAGELFF,TGTGCCAGCAGCCCCTTAGGGACAGGTTATTTTCCCGCCGGGGAGCTGTTTTTT
TRBV20-1,TRBJ2-7,.,TRBD1,CSARSPGQGSYEQYF,TGCAGTGCTCGGTCGCCGGGACAGGGCTCCTACGAGCAGTACTTC
TRBV5-4,TRBJ1-5,few,.,CASSLPDQPQHF,TGTGCCAGCAGCTTGCCCGATCAGCCCCAGCATTTT